Shown below are 26 T cell receptor beta chains from a single sample sequenced in a study of CD8 T cells in ankylosing spondylitis (dated by TCRdb to about 2017). Study-wide conclusions, independent of this receptor: A TCR beta motif of 7 or 8 highly homologous amino acid variants appeared characteristic of blood from ankylosing spondylitis patients.

Receptor libraries were prepared by 5' RACE. Instrument on record: Illumina HiSeq 2500. TCRdb reprocessing: public reads trimmed at Q25 with fastp, clones called with MiXCR, in-frame beta chains kept. Rows matching on CDR3 protein sequence are summarized as one entry with the most common DNA and genes. In all, the sample holds about 800,000 distinct CDR3 sequences, and 12% of those were seen once. Approximately 0.46% of the sample is in the top ten clones. These TCRs' antigens remain unknown. Sequenced: blood, either unsorted or a sorted T cell fraction (not recorded which). The receptors derive from a male donor with ankylosing spondylitis.

The chain is built from TRBV28 and TRBJ1-5; D unresolved. Germline loops: CDR1 MDHEN, CDR2 SYDVKM. The CDR3 is 18 residues long. V was cut by 1 base and J by 0 bases, with 16 bases left in between. In nucleotides, the CDR3 is TGTGCCAGCAGTTTATCGCTTGTGACACGCTATAGCAATCAGCCCCAGCATTTT. Its translation: CASSLSLVTRYSNQPQHF.

This clonotype was seen only a few times. The chain is built from TRBV18 and TRBJ2-3; D is uncertain. CDR1 and CDR2 (germline): KGHSH, LQKENI. The CDR3 has 14 residues. Trimming took off 3 bases at V and 1 base at J, with 8 bases between the two ends. CDR3 in DNA: TGTGCCAGCTCACCCACGACTGGCACAGATACGCAGTATTTT. It yields the protein CASSPTTGTDTQYF.

This clonotype has just a few counts. The rearrangement uses TRBV30 and TRBJ1-2; D uncertain. The germline V gene encodes CDR1 GTSNPN and CDR2 SVGIG (reference sequence). This CDR3 has 12 residues. Trimming shortened V by 3 bases and J by 7 bases, and 12 bases separated the two germline ends. DNA for the CDR3: TGTGCCTGGAGCTCGGGCAAGTCTGGCTACACCTTC. Translation: CAWSSGKSGYTF.

There are many counts of this clonotype. The genes are TRBV20-1 and TRBJ1-1, with a weak D call TRBD1 (6 bases). Germline loops: CDR1 DFQATT, CDR2 SNEGSKA (reference sequence). V gave up 6 bases and J gave up 2 bases, with 16 bases separating them. This CDR3 spans 14 amino acids. CDR3 DNA: TGCAGTGCCCTTCCGGGACAAGGAAACACTGAAGCTTTCTTT. It translates to CSALPGQGNTEAFF.

The chain links TRBV12-3 or TRBV12-4 to TRBJ2-1; D might be TRBD2 (6 bases). The CDR3 runs to 15 residues. With 6 bases removed from V and 0 bases from J, the gap between germline ends came to 12 bases. The CDR3 loop reads CASSPGLFSYNEQFF. The CDR3 DNA is TGTGCCAGCAGCCCGGGACTCTTCTCCTACAATGAGCAGTTCTTC.

This clonotype was picked up a small number of times. V is TRBV30 and J is TRBJ1-4; D may be TRBD1 (5 bases). V lost 1 base, J lost 5 bases, and 14 bases lay in between. Per the germline V gene, CDR1 is GTSNPN and CDR2 is SVGIG (reference sequence). CDR3 size: 15 residues. The CDR3 reads CAWSAPGRMNEKLFF. CDR3 DNA: TGTGCCTGGAGTGCGCCGGGACGGATGAATGAAAAACTGTTTTTT.

This clonotype has more than one count but fewer than ten. The V and J genes are TRBV18 and TRBJ1-1; 7 bases fit TRBD1. The CDR3 consists of 13 residues. The ends lost 2 bases at V and 7 bases at J; junction bases unmatched: 4. Germline V lookup: CDR1 KGHSH, CDR2 LQKENI. CDR3 region: CASSPIRTGEAFF. For the CDR3, the DNA is TGTGCCAGCTCACCAATTCGGACAGGTGAAGCTTTCTTT.

The CDR3 spells CSARGGTGEGTEAFF. CDR3 DNA sequence: TGCAGTGCCCGGGGGGGGACAGGGGAGGGCACTGAAGCTTTCTTT. The gene calls are TRBV20-1 and TRBJ1-1; TRBD1 matches at 10 bases. Germline loops: CDR1 DFQATT, CDR2 SNEGSKA (reference sequence). V shed 6 bases, J shed 4 bases, and the junction held 11 bases outside the gene matches. The CDR3 sequence is 15 residues long.

This clonotype was detected a few times. The CDR3 DNA is TGCGCCAGCAGCCCCCGGGGAGCGGGGGTATACAATGAGCAGTTCTTC. It encodes CASSPRGAGVYNEQFF. The J gene is TRBJ2-1, the V gene TRBV4-3, with 8 bases fitting TRBD2. V lost 4 bases to trimming and J lost 4 bases; unmatched junction nucleotides: 9. Germline CDR1 reads LGHNA; CDR2 reads YSLEER. This CDR3 is built from 16 residues.

The rearrangement uses TRBV10-3 and TRBJ2-3; D unresolved. Germline CDR1 is ENHRY and CDR2 is SYGVKD. CDR3 length: 13 residues. V was shortened by 4 bases and J by 3 bases, with 8 bases between the two germline ends. The CDR3 sequence: CAISAPQTDTQYF. The CDR3 DNA is TGTGCCATCAGTGCGCCCCAGACAGATACGCAGTATTTT.

Only a few counts were recorded for this clonotype. One junction end does not reproduce the germline sequence, and a read error may be involved. The CDR3 bases are TGCAGTGCTAGGTCTTTCGGGACTAGCGGGAGTTGG. Amino acid sequence: CSARSFGTSGSW. V usage is TRBV20-1 and J usage is TRBJ2-3; TRBD2 matches at 14 bases. The CDR3 consists of 12 residues. Germline values: CDR1 DFQATT, CDR2 SNEGSKA (reference sequence).

This rearrangement joins TRBV10-1 to TRBJ2-5; 13 nucleotides align to TRBD2. The length of the CDR3 is 16 residues. V lost 4 bases to trimming and J lost 4 bases; unmatched junction nucleotides: 6. The germline V gene has CDR1 WNHNN and CDR2 SYGVQD (reference sequence). Here the CDR3 reads CASSAGTSGMGETQYF. As DNA, the CDR3 is TGCGCCAGCAGTGCCGGGACTAGCGGGATGGGAGAGACCCAGTACTTC.

The chain couples TRBV20-1 to TRBJ2-5, with D possibly being TRBD2 (5 bases). The CDR3 extends over 15 amino acids. Per germline, CDR1 DFQATT and CDR2 SNEGSKA (reference sequence). Trimming took 3 bases from V and 4 from J, leaving 18 bases between them. In DNA, the CDR3 is TGCAGTGCTAGTGTCCCGAGCGGAGCTGGAGAGACCCAGTACTTC. It is translated as CSASVPSGAGETQYF.

The sample holds a few counts of this clonotype. This rearrangement joins TRBV4-3 to TRBJ2-1, with 8 bases aligning to TRBD2. Germline trimming cut 1 base from V and 3 bases from J; bases unmatched to any gene: 2. The CDR3 consists of 15 residues. Germline CDR1 LGHNA, CDR2 YSLEER. The CDR3 bases are TGCGCCAGCAGCCAAGTGGGGACTAGCTACAATGAGCAGTTCTTC. Translated, it gives CASSQVGTSYNEQFF.

The chain employs TRBV20-1 and TRBJ2-3; tentative D call: TRBD2 (5 bases). The CDR3 is 15 residues long. V was clipped by 3 bases and J by 1 base, with 14 bases between them. The V gene's germline CDR1 is DFQATT and CDR2 SNEGSKA (reference sequence). This CDR3 is CSARDSGEGTDTQYF. The CDR3 nucleotides read TGCAGTGCTAGGGACTCTGGAGAAGGCACAGATACGCAGTATTTT.

This clonotype was found a few times. The chain links TRBV7-2 to TRBJ1-2; the D is unclear. Germline V CDR1 and CDR2: SGHTA, FQGNSA. Between the trimmed V and J ends, which lost 0 bases and 3 bases, there was a span of 5 bases. This CDR3 comprises 13 residues. CDR3 bases: TGTGCCAGCAGCTTAGCCAGCTACTATGGCTACACCTTC. The encoded protein is CASSLASYYGYTF. The whole variable domain, filled in from reference TRBV7-2 and TRBJ1-2, reads GAGVSQSPSNKVTEKGKDVELRCDPISGHTALYWYRQSLGQGLEFLIYFQGNSAPDKSGLPSDRFSAERTGGSVSTLTIQRTQQEDSAVYLCASSLASYYGYTFGSGTRLTVV.

This clonotype occurred a few times. The rearrangement joins TRBV5-1 to TRBJ1-1; TRBD1 is a possible D gene (6 bases). The germline V gene encodes CDR1 SGHRS and CDR2 YFSETQ. The V gene lost 4 bases and the J gene lost 11 bases, with 18 bases spanning the gap. The CDR3 is 13 residues long. This chain's CDR3 is CASSLGTGGLAFF. As DNA, the CDR3 is TGCGCCAGCAGCCTAGGGACGGGGGGCCTGGCTTTCTTT.

The chain uses TRBV20-1 and TRBJ1-5; tentative D call: TRBD1 (5 bases). In germline, CDR1 is DFQATT, CDR2 SNEGSKA (reference sequence). Trimming removed 0 bases from V and 2 bases from J, with 14 bases in between. This CDR3 contains 16 residues. For the CDR3, the DNA is TGCAGTGCTAGAGATCCCCGGGTGGGGGGCAATCAGCCCCAGCATTTT. This sequence encodes CSARDPRVGGNQPQHF.

The chain uses TRBV5-1 and TRBJ2-1; D uncertain. Germline lookup yields CDR1 SGHRS and CDR2 YFSETQ. The CDR3 covers 14 residues. V lost 6 bases and J 3 bases, leaving 13 bases between the germline ends. For the CDR3, the DNA is TGCGCCAGCACCCGAGAAGGGAACTACAATGAGCAGTTCTTC. Translation gives CASTREGNYNEQFF.

The chain uses TRBV28 and TRBJ2-7, with D possibly matching TRBD1 (6 bases). Germline V gene sequence: CDR1 MDHEN, CDR2 SYDVKM. The CDR3 length is 14 residues. V shed 4 bases and J shed 3 bases, with 13 bases lying between them. Here the CDR3 DNA reads TGTGCCAGCAGTTCGCCGGGACAAGTCTACGAGCAGTACTTC. Amino acid sequence: CASSSPGQVYEQYF.

The CDR3 DNA reads as TGTGCCAGCAGCTTAAATCAACTAAAAGGAAACACCATATATTTT. It codes for CASSLNQLKGNTIYF. This sequence joins TRBV7-6 and TRBJ1-3; D is ambiguous. Per the germline V gene, CDR1 is SGHVS and CDR2 is FNYEAQ. CDR3 size: 15 residues. Trimming cost V 2 bases and J 4 bases, with 12 bases left between them.

This clonotype was detected only a few times. The genes are TRBV11-3 and TRBJ2-3; D ambiguous. The V gene lost 11 bases and the J gene lost 2 bases, with 14 bases spanning the gap. CDR3 length: 13 amino acids. Germline V lookup: CDR1 SGHNT, CDR2 YENEEA. The CDR3 loop reads CASSPTFTDTQYF. CDR3 in DNA: TGTGCCTCCTCCCCAACCTTCACAGATACGCAGTATTTT.

The V and J genes are TRBV4-1 and TRBJ1-2, with 12 bases aligning to TRBD1. The CDR3 consists of 15 residues. The V gene's germline CDR1 is MGHRA and CDR2 YSYEKL. With 1 base clipped from V and 6 bases from J, the junction kept 3 bases outside the gene matches. CDR3 sequence (DNA): TGCGCCAGCAGCCAAGCCGGGACAGGGGGCGATGGCTACACCTTC. Its translation: CASSQAGTGGDGYTF.

This clonotype was observed a few times. This chain connects TRBV9 to TRBJ2-3; D unclear. The germline gives CDR1 SGDLS, CDR2 YYNGEE. The CDR3 contains 14 residues. V lost 4 bases, J lost 2 bases, and 11 bases lay in between. DNA for the CDR3: TGTGCCAGCAGCATCCATCCCGCCACAGATACGCAGTATTTT. Its protein product is CASSIHPATDTQYF.

The chain joins TRBV5-1 to TRBJ1-4, with D perhaps TRBD1 (6 bases). V was shortened by 6 bases and J by 3 bases, with 15 bases between the two germline ends. CDR3 length: 15 residues. Germline assignment: CDR1 SGHRS and CDR2 YFSETQ. Here the CDR3 DNA reads TGCGCCAGCACTGAACAGGGACCTTCTAATGAAAAACTGTTTTTT. It translates to CASTEQGPSNEKLFF. The full variable domain, in which reference TRBV5-1 and TRBJ1-4 provide the parts outside the CDR3, is KAGVTQTPRYLIKTRGQQVTLSCSPISGHRSVSWYQQTPGQGLQFLFEYFSETQRNKGNFPGRFSGRQFSNSRSEMNVSTLELGDSALYLCASTEQGPSNEKLFFGSGTQLSVL.

This clonotype was found a few times. The rearrangement uses TRBV7-2 and TRBJ2-5; 9 bases match TRBD2. J lost 7 bases, V lost 0 bases, and 9 bases had no gene match. In germline, CDR1 is SGHTA, CDR2 FQGNSA. CDR3 length equals 16 residues. The CDR3 DNA sequence: TGTGCCAGCAGCTTAGCGTTTAGCGGGGGTTATGTGACCCAGTACTTC. Translation gives CASSLAFSGGYVTQYF. Full variable domain (outside the CDR3, taken from reference TRBV7-2 and TRBJ2-5): GAGVSQSPSNKVTEKGKDVELRCDPISGHTALYWYRQSLGQGLEFLIYFQGNSAPDKSGLPSDRFSAERTGGSVSTLTIQRTQQEDSAVYLCASSLAFSGGYVTQYFGPGTRLLVL.